This passage covers 13 T cell receptor beta chains from one sample sequenced in a study of vaccination effects on CD4 cells after COVID-19. TCRdb's table, derived via immunoSEQ multiplex PCR, lists solely in-frame clones and lacks some. The sample lists about 20,000 clones, about 73% occurring once. These receptors' targets are unknown. The ViraFEST assay expanded antigen-specific CD4+ T cells with viral peptide pools before sequencing. Upon completion of 10 to 11 days in culture, CD4+ T cells were isolated. Sequenced here: CD4+ T cells from PBMCs cultured with HCoV-229E spike peptides, sampled before COVID-19 vaccination. The receptors stem from a human donor who received a COVID-19 vaccine.

V and J are TRBV3-1 (or the pseudogene TRBV3-2) and TRBJ2-2, with D maybe TRBD2 (5 bases). Trimming removed 7 bases from V and 7 bases from J, with 13 bases in between. The V gene's germline CDR1 is LGHDT and CDR2 YNNKEL (reference sequence). The length of the CDR3 is 13 residues. The CDR3 nucleotides read TGTGCCAGCACCAAAGGCGGGTACGGGGAGCTGTTTTTT. Its protein product is CASTKGGYGELFF.

This clone turned up a few times. The gene calls are TRBV27 and TRBJ2-1; D uncertain. The CDR3 sequence is 11 residues long. Trimming stripped 3 bases from V and 9 bases from J, with 6 bases between. Germline values: CDR1 MNHEY, CDR2 SMNVEV (reference sequence). Here the CDR3 reads CASSFSSEQFF. CDR3 DNA: TGTGCCAGCAGTTTTAGTAGTGAGCAGTTCTTC.

J is TRBJ1-4 and V is TRBV10-3; D gene unclear. Trimming took 4 bases from V and 4 from J, leaving 13 bases between them. CDR3 size: 15 residues. The germline gives CDR1 ENHRY, CDR2 SYGVKD. The CDR3 DNA reads as TGTGCCATCAGTGTTAGAGGGCCGGATAATGAAAAACTGTTTTTT. Translated: CAISVRGPDNEKLFF.

The chain uses TRBV5-5 and TRBJ1-5; TRBD1 matches 8 bases. Germline trimming cut 4 bases from V and 6 bases from J; bases unmatched to any gene: 15. This CDR3 region has 17 residues. CDR1 and CDR2 from the germline V gene are SGHKS and YYEKEE (reference sequence). The CDR3 nucleotides are TGTGCCAGCAGCCCTTCGGGAAGGCAGGGGGCATCTCAGCCCCAGCATTTT. Amino acid sequence: CASSPSGRQGASQPQHF.

This chain uses TRBV27 with TRBJ1-5, with D perhaps matching TRBD1 (6 bases). The CDR3 consists of 11 residues. Germline lookup yields CDR1 MNHEY and CDR2 SMNVEV (reference sequence). Trimming stripped 9 bases from V and 7 bases from J, with 10 bases between. The CDR3 sequence is CARGGYQPQHF. CDR3 coding DNA: TGTGCCAGAGGGGGATACCAGCCCCAGCATTTT.

The genes are TRBV6-5 and TRBJ1-2; TRBD1 aligns across 7 bases. V trimming: 0 bases; J trimming: 4 bases; junction bases outside the gene matches: 8. Germline V gene lookup returns CDR1 MNHEY and CDR2 SVGAGI. CDR3 size: 16 residues. The CDR3: CASSYSITGQFYGYTF. In nucleotides, the CDR3 is TGTGCCAGCAGTTACTCGATTACGGGACAGTTCTATGGCTACACCTTC.

V usage is TRBV3-1 (or the pseudogene TRBV3-2) and J usage is TRBJ1-3; D gene unclear. Between the trimmed V and J ends, which lost 4 bases and 4 bases, there was a span of 11 bases. This CDR3 comprises 14 residues. Germline CDR1 and CDR2: LGHDT and YNNKEL (reference sequence). This chain's CDR3 is CASSPINQGNTIYF. The DNA for the CDR3 is TGTGCCAGCAGCCCGATCAACCAGGGAAACACCATATATTTT.

This clone came up a few times. The V call is TRBV7-9, the J call TRBJ2-3; D is uncertain. Germline assignment: CDR1 SEHNR and CDR2 FQNEAQ (reference sequence). Trimming stripped 1 base from V and 1 base from J, with 6 bases between. The length of the CDR3 is 14 residues. The CDR3, as DNA: TGTGCCAGCAGCTTAGACACGCGCACAGATACGCAGTATTTT. The encoded protein is CASSLDTRTDTQYF.

The rearrangement links TRBV2 to TRBJ2-2; TRBD1 agrees at 7 bases. Germline loops: CDR1 SNHLY, CDR2 FYNNEI. The CDR3 totals 18 residues. The V and J ends lost 3 bases and 2 bases, in that order; junction bases with no gene match: 12. DNA for the CDR3: TGTGCCAGCAGTGATAATGGCCCCGGGACAGTAAACACCGGGGAGCTGTTTTTT. Translation: CASSDNGPGTVNTGELFF.

V usage is TRBV6-5 and J usage is TRBJ1-1, with D maybe TRBD1 (6 bases). CDR3 length equals 14 residues. Germline lookup yields CDR1 MNHEY and CDR2 SVGAGI. V was pared by 6 bases and J by 5 bases, with 16 bases between. DNA of the CDR3: TGTGCCAGCAGCGCCGAGGGGGTGGGGACTGAAGCTTTCTTT. Translating gives CASSAEGVGTEAFF.

The chain carries TRBV20-1 and TRBJ1-1, with a weak D call TRBD1 (5 bases). CDR3 size: 11 residues. Germline-derived CDR1 and CDR2 are DFQATT and SNEGSKA (reference sequence). V gave up 3 bases and J gave up 8 bases, with 10 bases separating them. CDR3 nucleotide sequence: TGCAGTGCTAGCAGGGTTTGGGAAGCTTTCTTT. This codes for CSASRVWEAFF.

CDR3 protein: CASSSQGMGDGYTF. CDR3 in DNA: TGCGCCAGCAGCTCCCAGGGGATGGGCGATGGCTACACCTTC. The J gene is TRBJ1-2, the V gene TRBV5-1; D is possibly TRBD1 (6 bases). The CDR3 length is 14 residues. In germline, CDR1 is SGHRS, CDR2 YFSETQ. The V gene lost 3 bases and the J gene lost 6 bases, with 15 bases spanning the gap.

This clone was recorded once. V usage is TRBV2 and J usage is TRBJ1-5, with 8 bases that match TRBD1. The V segment lost 6 bases and the J segment 6 bases; nucleotides outside the gene matches: 7. The CDR3 has 14 amino acids. The germline gives CDR1 SNHLY, CDR2 FYNNEI. CDR3 region: CASRGRGLSQPQHF. Written as DNA, the CDR3 is TGTGCCAGCAGGGGCAGGGGGCTGAGTCAGCCCCAGCATTTT.